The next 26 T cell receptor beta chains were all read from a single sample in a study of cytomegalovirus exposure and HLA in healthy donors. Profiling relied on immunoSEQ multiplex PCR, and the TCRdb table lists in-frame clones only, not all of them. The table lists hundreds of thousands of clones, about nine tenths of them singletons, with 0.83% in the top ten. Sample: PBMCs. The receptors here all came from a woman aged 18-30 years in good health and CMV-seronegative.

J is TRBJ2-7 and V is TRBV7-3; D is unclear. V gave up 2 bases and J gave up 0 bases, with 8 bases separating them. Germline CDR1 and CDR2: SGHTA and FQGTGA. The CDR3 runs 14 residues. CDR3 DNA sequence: TGTGCCAGCAGCTTAGTCGCAGACTCCTACGAGCAGTACTTC. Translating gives CASSLVADSYEQYF. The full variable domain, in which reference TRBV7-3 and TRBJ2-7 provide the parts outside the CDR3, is GAGVSQTPSNKVTEKGKYVELRCDPISGHTALYWYRQSLGQGPEFLIYFQGTGAADDSGLPNDRFFAVRPEGSVSTLKIQRTERGDSAVYLCASSLVADSYEQYFGPGTRLTVT.

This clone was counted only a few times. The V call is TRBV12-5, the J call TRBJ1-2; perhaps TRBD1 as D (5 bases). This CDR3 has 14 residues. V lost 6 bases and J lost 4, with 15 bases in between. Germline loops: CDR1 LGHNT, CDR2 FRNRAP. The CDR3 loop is CASGLGDSLYGYTF. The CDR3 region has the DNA TGTGCTAGTGGACTTGGTGACAGTCTCTATGGCTACACCTTC.

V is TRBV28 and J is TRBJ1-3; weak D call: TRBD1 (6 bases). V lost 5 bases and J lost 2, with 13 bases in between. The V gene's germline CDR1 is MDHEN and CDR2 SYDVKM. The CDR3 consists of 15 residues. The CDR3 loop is CASSRGPGAGNTIYF. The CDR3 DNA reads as TGTGCCAGCAGTCGCGGACCAGGGGCTGGAAACACCATATATTTT.

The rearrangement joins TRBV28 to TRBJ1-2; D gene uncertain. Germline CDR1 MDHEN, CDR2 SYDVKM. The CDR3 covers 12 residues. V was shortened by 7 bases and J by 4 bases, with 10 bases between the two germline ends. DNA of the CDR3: TGTGCCAGCAAGGTGGAGGGCTATGGCTACACCTTC. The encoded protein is CASKVEGYGYTF.

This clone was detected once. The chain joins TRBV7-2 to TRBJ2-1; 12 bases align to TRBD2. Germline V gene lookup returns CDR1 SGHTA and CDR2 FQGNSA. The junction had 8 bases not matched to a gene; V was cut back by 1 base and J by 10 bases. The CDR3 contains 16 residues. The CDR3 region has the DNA TGTGCCAGCAGCTTAGGGCTAGCGGGAGGGCAGGGAGAGCAGTTCTTC. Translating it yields CASSLGLAGGQGEQFF.

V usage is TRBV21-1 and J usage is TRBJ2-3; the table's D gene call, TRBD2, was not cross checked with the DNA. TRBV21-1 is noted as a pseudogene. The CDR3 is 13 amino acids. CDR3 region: CASSKGSGDTQYF. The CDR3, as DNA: TGTGCCAGCAGCAAAGGGAGTGGAGATACGCAGTATTTT.

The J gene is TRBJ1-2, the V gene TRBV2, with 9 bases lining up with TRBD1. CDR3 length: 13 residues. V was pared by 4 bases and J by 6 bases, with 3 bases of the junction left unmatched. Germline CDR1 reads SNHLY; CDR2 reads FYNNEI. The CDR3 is CASSADRGDGYTF. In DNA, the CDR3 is TGTGCCAGCAGTGCGGACAGGGGCGATGGCTACACCTTC.

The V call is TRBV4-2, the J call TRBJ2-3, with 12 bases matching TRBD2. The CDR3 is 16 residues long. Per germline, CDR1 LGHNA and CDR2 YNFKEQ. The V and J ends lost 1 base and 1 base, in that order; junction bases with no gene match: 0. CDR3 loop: CASSQGTSGGTDTQYF. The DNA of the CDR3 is TGTGCCAGCAGCCAAGGGACTAGCGGGGGCACAGATACGCAGTATTTT.

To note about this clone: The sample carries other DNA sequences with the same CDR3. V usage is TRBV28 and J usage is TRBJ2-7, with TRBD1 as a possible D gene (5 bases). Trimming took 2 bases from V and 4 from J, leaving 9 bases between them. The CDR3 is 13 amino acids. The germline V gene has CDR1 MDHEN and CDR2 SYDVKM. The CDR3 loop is CASSLDRFYEQYF. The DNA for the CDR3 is TGTGCCAGCAGTTTAGACAGATTTTACGAGCAGTACTTC.

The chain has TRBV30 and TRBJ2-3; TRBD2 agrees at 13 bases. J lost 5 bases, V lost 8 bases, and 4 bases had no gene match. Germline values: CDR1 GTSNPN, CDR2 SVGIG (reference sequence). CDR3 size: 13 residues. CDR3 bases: TGTGCCGGAACTAGCGGGGGGGGAGATACGCAGTATTTT. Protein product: CAGTSGGGDTQYF.

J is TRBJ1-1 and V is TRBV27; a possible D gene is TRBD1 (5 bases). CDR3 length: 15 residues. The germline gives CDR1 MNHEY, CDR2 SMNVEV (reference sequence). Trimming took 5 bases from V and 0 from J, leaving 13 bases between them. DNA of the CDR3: TGTGCCAGCAGTGATCAGGCGGGGGTGAACACTGAAGCTTTCTTT. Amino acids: CASSDQAGVNTEAFF.

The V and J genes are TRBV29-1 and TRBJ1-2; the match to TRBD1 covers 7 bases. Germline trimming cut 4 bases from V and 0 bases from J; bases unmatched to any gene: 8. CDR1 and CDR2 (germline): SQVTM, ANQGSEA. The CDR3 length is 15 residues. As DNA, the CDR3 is TGCAGCGTTGGTGAACGGGACAGTTCTAACTATGGCTACACCTTC. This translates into CSVGERDSSNYGYTF.

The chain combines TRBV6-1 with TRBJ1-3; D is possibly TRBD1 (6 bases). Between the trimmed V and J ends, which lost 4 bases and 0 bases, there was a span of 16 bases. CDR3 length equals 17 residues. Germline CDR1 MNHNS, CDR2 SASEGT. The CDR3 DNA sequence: TGTGCCAGCAGTGTCTCTCTAGGGGGACGCTCTGGAAACACCATATATTTT. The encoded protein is CASSVSLGGRSGNTIYF.

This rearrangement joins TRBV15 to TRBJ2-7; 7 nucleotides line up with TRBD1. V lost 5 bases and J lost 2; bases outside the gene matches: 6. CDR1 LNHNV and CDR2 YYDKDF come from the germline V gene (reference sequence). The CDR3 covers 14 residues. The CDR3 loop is CATSGQVSPYEQYF. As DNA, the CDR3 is TGTGCCACCAGCGGACAGGTGTCACCCTACGAGCAGTACTTC. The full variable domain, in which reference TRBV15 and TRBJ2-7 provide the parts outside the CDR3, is DAMVIQNPRYQVTQFGKPVTLSCSQTLNHNVMYWYQQKSSQAPKLLFHYYDKDFNNEADTPDNFQSRRPNTSFCFLDIRSPGLGDTAMYLCATSGQVSPYEQYFGPGTRLTVT.

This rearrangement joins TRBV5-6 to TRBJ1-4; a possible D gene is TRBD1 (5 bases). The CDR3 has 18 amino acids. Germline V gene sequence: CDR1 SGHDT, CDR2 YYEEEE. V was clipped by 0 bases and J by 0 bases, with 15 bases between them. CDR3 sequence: CASSLGQHNAATNEKLFF. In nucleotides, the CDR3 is TGTGCCAGCAGCTTGGGACAGCACAACGCGGCAACTAATGAAAAACTGTTTTTT.

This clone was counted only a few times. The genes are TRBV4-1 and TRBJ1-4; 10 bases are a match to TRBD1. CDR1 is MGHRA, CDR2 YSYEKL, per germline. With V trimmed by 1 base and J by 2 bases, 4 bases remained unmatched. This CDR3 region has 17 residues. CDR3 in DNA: TGCGCCAGCAGCCAAGGAGACAGGGGGCAGACTAATGAAAAACTGTTTTTT. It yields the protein CASSQGDRGQTNEKLFF.

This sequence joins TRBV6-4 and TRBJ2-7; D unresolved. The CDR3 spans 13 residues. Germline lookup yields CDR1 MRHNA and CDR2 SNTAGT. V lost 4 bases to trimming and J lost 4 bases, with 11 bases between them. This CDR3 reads CASSARHLYEQYF. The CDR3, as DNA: TGTGCCAGCAGTGCCCGCCACCTATACGAGCAGTACTTC.

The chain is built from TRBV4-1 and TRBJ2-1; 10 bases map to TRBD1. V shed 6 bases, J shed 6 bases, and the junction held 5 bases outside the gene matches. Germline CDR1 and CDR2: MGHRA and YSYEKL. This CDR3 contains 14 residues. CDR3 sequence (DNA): TGCGCCAGCAGAGGACAGGGGGTATTCAATGAGCAGTTCTTC. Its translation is CASRGQGVFNEQFF.

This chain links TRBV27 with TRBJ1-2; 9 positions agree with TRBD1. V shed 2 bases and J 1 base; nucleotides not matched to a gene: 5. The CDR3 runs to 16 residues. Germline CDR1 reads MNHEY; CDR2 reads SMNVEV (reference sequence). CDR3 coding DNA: TGTGCCAGCAGTTTACCACGGACAGGGGTTAACTATGGCTACACCTTC. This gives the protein CASSLPRTGVNYGYTF.

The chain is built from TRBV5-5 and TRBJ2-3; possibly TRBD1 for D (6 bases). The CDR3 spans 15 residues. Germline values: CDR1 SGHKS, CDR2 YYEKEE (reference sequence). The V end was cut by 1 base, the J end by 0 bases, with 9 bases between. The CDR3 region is CASSLSTGSTDTQYF. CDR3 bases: TGTGCCAGCAGCTTGTCAACAGGGAGCACAGATACGCAGTATTTT.

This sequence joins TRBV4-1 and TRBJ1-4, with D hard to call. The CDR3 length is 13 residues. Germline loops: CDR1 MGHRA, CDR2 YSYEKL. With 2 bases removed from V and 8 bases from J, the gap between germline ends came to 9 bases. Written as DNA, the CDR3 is TGCGCCAGCAGCCAACTAGTACGGGAAAAACTGTTTTTT. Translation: CASSQLVREKLFF.

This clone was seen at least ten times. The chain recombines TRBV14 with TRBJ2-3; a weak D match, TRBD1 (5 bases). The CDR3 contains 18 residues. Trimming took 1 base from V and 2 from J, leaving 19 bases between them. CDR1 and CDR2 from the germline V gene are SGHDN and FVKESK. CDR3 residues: CASSQVFGVGRFTDTQYF. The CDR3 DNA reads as TGTGCCAGCAGCCAAGTTTTCGGAGTGGGGCGGTTCACAGATACGCAGTATTTT.

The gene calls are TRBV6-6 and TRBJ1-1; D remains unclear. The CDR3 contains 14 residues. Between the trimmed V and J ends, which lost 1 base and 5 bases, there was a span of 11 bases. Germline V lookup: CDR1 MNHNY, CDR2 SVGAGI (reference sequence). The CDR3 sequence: CASSYLRESTEAFF. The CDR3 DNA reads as TGTGCCAGCAGTTACTTACGGGAGAGTACTGAAGCTTTCTTT.

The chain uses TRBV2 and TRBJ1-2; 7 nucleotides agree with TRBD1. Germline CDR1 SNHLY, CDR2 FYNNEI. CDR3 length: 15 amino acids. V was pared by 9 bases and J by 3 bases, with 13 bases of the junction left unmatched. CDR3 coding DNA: TGTGCCAGTAAGTCCGGGACAGCGATACACTATGGCTACACCTTC. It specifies CASKSGTAIHYGYTF.

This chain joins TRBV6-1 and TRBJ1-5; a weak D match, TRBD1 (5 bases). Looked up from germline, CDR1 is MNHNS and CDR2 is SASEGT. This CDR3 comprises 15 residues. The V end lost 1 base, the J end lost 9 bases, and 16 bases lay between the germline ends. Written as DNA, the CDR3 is TGTGCCAGCAGTGAAGGGACCCGGCCCCAGGGGCCCCAGCATTTT. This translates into CASSEGTRPQGPQHF.

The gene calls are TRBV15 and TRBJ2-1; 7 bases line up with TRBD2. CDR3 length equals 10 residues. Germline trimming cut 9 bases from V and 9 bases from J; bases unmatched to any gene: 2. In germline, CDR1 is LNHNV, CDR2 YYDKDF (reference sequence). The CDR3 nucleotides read TGTGCCACGGGGGGGACTGAGCAGTTCTTC. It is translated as CATGGTEQFF.